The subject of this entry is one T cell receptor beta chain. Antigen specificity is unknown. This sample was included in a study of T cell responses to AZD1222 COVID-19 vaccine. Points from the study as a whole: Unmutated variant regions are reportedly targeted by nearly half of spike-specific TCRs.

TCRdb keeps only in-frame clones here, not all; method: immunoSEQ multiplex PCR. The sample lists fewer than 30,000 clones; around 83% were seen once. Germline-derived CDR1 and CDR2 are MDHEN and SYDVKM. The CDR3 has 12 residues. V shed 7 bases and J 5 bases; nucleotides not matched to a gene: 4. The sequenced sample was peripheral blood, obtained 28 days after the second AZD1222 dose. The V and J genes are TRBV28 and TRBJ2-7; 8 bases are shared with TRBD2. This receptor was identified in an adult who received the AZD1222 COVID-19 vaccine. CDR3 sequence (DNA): TGTGCCAGCACAACTAGCGGAAACGAGCAGTACTTC. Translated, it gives CASTTSGNEQYF. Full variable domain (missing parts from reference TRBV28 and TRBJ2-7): DVKVTQSSRYLVKRTGEKVFLECVQDMDHENMFWYRQDPGLGLRLIYFSYDVKMKEKGDIPEGYSVSREKKERFSLILESASTNQTSMYLCASTTSGNEQYFGPGTRLTVT.